The rows below give T cell receptor beta chains drawn from one sample of a study of early T cells in non-severe SARS-CoV-2 infection. TCRdb analysed the 5' RACE reads with MiXCR anew, one entry per CDR3 protein. Among 55,000 to 75,000 distinct CDR3 sequences listed, around 6.5% were seen once. The sample consisted of whole blood, taken at baseline. These receptor sequences come from an adult who was a healthcare worker with PCR-confirmed SARS-CoV-2 infection or an uninfected control (not recorded which). Each CDR3 is given with its conserved first and last residue. The order of the fields is CDR3 DNA, CDR3 protein, V gene, D gene, clone size, J gene. D genes are given only for firm matches. Some rows mark clone size as missing; the rest say once, few, many or name a class of expanded clone.

TGCAGCGTTGCGGTTCAGGGGAACACCGGGGAGCTGTTTTTT,CSVAVQGNTGELFF,TRBV29-1,.,few,TRBJ2-2
TGCAGCTTGATGCGGCTTAGCGGGAGCACAGATACGCAGTATTTT,CSLMRLSGSTDTQYF,TRBV29-1,TRBD2,.,TRBJ2-3
TGTGCCAGCAGTCTGGGTATTAGCGGGGACGAGCAGTACTTC,CASSLGISGDEQYF,TRBV28,TRBD2,many,TRBJ2-7
TGCAGCGTTCTCGGGGGGCAGGGATACGAGCAGTACTTC,CSVLGGQGYEQYF,TRBV29-1,.,few,TRBJ2-7
TGTGCCAGCATAAGAGACAGGGCAAGCCTAAGCACAGATACGCAGTATTTT,CASIRDRASLSTDTQYF,TRBV6-2/TRBV6-3,TRBD1,many,TRBJ2-3
TGCGCCAGCAGCTTGGTTCGTGGGGATGTTTGGTATGAGCAGTTCTTC,CASSLVRGDVWYEQFF,TRBV5-1,.,.,TRBJ2-1
TGCAGTGCTAGAGATAGGATTCCCTACGAGCAGTACTTC,CSARDRIPYEQYF,TRBV20-1,.,few,TRBJ2-7
TGTGCCAGCAGTAAAGTAACAGATACGCAGTATTTT,CASSKVTDTQYF,TRBV28,.,.,TRBJ2-3
TGCAGTGCTAGACCGGGACATGAGCAGTTCTTC,CSARPGHEQFF,TRBV20-1,.,few,TRBJ2-1
TGTGCCAGCAGCTTGGCCCGCGGCGGGACCAGCACAGATACGCAGTATTTT,CASSLARGGTSTDTQYF,TRBV5-4,.,many,TRBJ2-3
TGTGCCAGTAGTATCGGGTCTAGCAATCAGCCCCAGCATTTT,CASSIGSSNQPQHF,TRBV19,.,many,TRBJ1-5
TGCAGCGTTGTTATTAGCGGGACGAACACCGGGGAGCTGTTTTTT,CSVVISGTNTGELFF,TRBV29-1,TRBD2,many,TRBJ2-2
TGTGCCAGCAGCCCAGGGTTACGCGAGCAGTACTTC,CASSPGLREQYF,TRBV28,.,many,TRBJ2-7
TGTGCCAGCAGCTATCTTAGCGGGATTTCCCTCTACGAGCAGTACTTC,CASSYLSGISLYEQYF,TRBV7-3,TRBD2,many,TRBJ2-7
TGTGCCAGCAGTGGCTTCGGGCAGGGGGCCACTGAAGCTTTCTTT,CASSGFGQGATEAFF,TRBV28,TRBD1,few,TRBJ1-1
TGCGCCAGCAGCCCCGGACAGAAAGAGACCCAGTACTTC,CASSPGQKETQYF,TRBV5-1,.,few,TRBJ2-5
TGTGCCAGCTCACCCCGTTCGGGGGGCAGTAGCAATCAGCCCCAGCATTTT,CASSPRSGGSSNQPQHF,TRBV18,.,.,TRBJ1-5
TGTGCCAGCTCCCCCCTGGCCCGGGAGAGCGAGCAGTACTTC,CASSPLARESEQYF,TRBV9,.,many,TRBJ2-7
TGTGCCAGCAGCCCGGGACTACTGAGCACAGATACGCAGTATTTT,CASSPGLLSTDTQYF,TRBV7-2,TRBD2,many,TRBJ2-3
TGTGCCAGCAGCTTTAATTACGGACTAGCGGGAGCATCCGAGCAGTACTTC,CASSFNYGLAGASEQYF,TRBV5-6,TRBD2,few,TRBJ2-7
TGTGCCAACCGGGGATTGAGGGGCACTGAAGCTTTCTTT,CANRGLRGTEAFF,TRBV28,.,many,TRBJ1-1
TGTGCCAGCAGTGAAGTACATGAGCAGTTCTTC,CASSEVHEQFF,TRBV6-1,.,.,TRBJ2-1
TGCAGTGCTAGAGGTGGGACCTCGACCGGTGAGCAGTTCTTC,CSARGGTSTGEQFF,TRBV20-1,.,many,TRBJ2-1
TGTGCCAGCAGTGGTGGGGGGACCGGGGAGCTGTTTTTT,CASSGGGTGELFF,TRBV28,.,many,TRBJ2-2
TGTGCCAGCGCCTTAGCGGGAGGAGGTAATGAGCAGTTCTTC,CASALAGGGNEQFF,TRBV7-2,TRBD2,many,TRBJ2-1
TGTGCCAGCAGTGGACTAGAACCCTCGAACACCGGGGAGCTGTTTTTT,CASSGLEPSNTGELFF,TRBV2,.,many,TRBJ2-2